This record looks at one TCR beta chain sequence and its context. No antigen is known for it. The data are from a study of cytomegalovirus exposure and HLA in healthy donors. The wider study: Genotyping showed roughly 83% of 398 donors falling in the Caucasian-associated ancestry cluster. Study-wide findings and caveats: In a later analysis, a missense DCLRE1C variant was linked to TCR beta V- and J-gene trimming.

CDR3 length: 15 residues. PCR involved 60 Vbeta and 13 Jbeta primers. This table comes from immunoSEQ multiplex PCR, and its TCRdb copy is limited to in-frame clones, with some not included. This sample carries a few hundred thousand clones, about nine tenths of them seen once, and the ten largest clones take 1.7%. The chain uses TRBV21-1 and TRBJ2-1; the D call of TRBD2 is as the table states it, not checked on the DNA. TRBV21-1 is annotated as a pseudogene. The origin of this receptor is a girl aged 2 to 9 in good health and CMV-seronegative. Sequenced sample: PBMCs. The CDR3 DNA is TGTGCCAGCGTCTTTCCGGCGGGAGTTAGCGATGAGCAGTTCTTC. Translating it yields CASVFPAGVSDEQFF.